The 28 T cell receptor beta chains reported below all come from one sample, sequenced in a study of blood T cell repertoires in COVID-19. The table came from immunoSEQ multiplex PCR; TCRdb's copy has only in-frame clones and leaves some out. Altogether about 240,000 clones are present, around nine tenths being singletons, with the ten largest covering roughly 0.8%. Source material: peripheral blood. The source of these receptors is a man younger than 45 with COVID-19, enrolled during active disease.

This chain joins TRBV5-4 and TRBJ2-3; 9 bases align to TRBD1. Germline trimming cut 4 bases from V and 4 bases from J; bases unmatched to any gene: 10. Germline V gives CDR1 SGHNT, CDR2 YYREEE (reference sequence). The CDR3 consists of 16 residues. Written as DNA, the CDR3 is TGTGCCAGCAGCCCGTGGGGGACAGGGATCCCAGATACGCAGTATTTT. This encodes CASSPWGTGIPDTQYF.

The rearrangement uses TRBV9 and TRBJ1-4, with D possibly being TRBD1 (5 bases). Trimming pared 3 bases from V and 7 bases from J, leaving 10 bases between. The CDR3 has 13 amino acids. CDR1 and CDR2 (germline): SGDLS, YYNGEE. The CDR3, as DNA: TGTGCCAGCAGCGCCATCCAGGGTGAAAAACTGTTTTTT. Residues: CASSAIQGEKLFF.

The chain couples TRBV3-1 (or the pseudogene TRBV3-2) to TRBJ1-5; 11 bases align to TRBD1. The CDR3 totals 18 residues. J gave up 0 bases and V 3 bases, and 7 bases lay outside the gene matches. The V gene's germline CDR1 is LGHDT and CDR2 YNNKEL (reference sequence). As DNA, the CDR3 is TGTGCCAGCAGCCACGGGACAGGGGGAATCTATAGCAATCAGCCCCAGCATTTT. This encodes CASSHGTGGIYSNQPQHF.

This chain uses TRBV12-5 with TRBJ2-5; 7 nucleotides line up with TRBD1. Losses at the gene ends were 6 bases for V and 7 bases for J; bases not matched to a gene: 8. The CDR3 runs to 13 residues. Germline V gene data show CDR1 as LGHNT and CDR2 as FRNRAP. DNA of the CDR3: TGTGCTAGTGGCTCCGACAGGGTTGGGACCCAGTACTTC. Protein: CASGSDRVGTQYF.

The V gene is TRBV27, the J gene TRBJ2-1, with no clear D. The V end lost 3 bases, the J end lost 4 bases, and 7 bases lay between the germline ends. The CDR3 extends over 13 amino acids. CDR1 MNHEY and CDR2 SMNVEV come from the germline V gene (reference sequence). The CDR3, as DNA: TGTGCCAGCAGTTTTTTATCTTACAATGAGCAGTTCTTC. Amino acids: CASSFLSYNEQFF.

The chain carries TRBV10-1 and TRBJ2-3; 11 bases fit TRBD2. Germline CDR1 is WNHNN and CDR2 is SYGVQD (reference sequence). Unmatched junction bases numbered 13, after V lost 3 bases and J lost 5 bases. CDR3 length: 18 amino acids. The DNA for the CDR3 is TGCGCCAGCAGTGAAATTCCCCCGGGCACTAGCGGGGGAGATACGCAGTATTTT. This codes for CASSEIPPGTSGGDTQYF.

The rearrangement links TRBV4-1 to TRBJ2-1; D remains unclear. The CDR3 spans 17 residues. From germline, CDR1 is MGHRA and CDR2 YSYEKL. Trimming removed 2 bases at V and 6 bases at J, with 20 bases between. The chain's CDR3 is CASSQILTRGGINEQFF. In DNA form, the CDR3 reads TGCGCCAGCAGCCAAATCCTGACCCGAGGCGGTATCAATGAGCAGTTCTTC.

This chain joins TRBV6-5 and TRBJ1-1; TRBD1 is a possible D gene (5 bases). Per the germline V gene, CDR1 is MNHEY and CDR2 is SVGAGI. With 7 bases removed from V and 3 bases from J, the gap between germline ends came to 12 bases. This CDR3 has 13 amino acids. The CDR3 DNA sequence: TGTGCCAGCACTCTGGGGGGATACACTGAAGCTTTCTTT. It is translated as CASTLGGYTEAFF.

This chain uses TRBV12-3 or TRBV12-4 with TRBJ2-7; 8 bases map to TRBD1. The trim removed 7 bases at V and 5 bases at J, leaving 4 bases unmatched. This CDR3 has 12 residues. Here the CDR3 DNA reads TGTGCCAGCACCGGGGACAGGAACGAGCAGTACTTC. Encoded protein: CASTGDRNEQYF.

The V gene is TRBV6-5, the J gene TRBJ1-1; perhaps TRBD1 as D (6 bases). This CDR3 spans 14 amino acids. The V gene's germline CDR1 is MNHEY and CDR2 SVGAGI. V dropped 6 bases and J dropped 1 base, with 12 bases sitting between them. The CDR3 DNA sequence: TGTGCCAGCAGCTTTTCGGACAGGAACACTGAAGCTTTCTTT. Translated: CASSFSDRNTEAFF.

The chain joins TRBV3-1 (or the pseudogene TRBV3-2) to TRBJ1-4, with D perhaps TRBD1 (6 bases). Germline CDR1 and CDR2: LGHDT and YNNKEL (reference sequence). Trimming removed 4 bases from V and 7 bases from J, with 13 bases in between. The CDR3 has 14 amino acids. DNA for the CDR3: TGTGCCAGCAGCCTTGCCGAAGGGGGTGAAAAACTGTTTTTT. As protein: CASSLAEGGEKLFF.

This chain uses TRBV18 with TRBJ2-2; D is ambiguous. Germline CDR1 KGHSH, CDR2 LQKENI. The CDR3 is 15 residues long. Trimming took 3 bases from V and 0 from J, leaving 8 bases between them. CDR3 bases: TGTGCCAGCTCACCGGGCTTTACGAACACCGGGGAGCTGTTTTTT. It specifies CASSPGFTNTGELFF.

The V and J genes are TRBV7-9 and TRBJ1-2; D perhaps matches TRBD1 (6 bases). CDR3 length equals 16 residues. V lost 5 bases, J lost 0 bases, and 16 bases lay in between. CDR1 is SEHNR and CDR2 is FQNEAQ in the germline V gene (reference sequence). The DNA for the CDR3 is TGTGCCAGCAGCCGTCCGACAGGAAGGTCTAACTATGGCTACACCTTC. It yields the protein CASSRPTGRSNYGYTF. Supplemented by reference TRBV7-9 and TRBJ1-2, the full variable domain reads DTGVSQNPRHKITKRGQNVTFRCDPISEHNRLYWYRQTLGQGPEFLTYFQNEAQLEKSRLLSDRFSAERPKGSFSTLEIQRTEQGDSAMYLCASSRPTGRSNYGYTFGSGTRLTVV.

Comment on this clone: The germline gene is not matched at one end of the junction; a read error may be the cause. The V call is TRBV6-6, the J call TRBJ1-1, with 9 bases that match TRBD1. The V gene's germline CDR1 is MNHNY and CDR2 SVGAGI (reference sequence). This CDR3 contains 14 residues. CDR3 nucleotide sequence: TGTGCCTGCAGTAAGGACAGGGGATTGAACGAAGCTTTCTTT. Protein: CACSKDRGLNEAFF.

CDR3 sequence reads: CASSFTGGWRYEQYF. The CDR3 DNA follows: TGTGCCAGCAGTTTTACAGGGGGCTGGCGGTACGAGCAGTACTTC. This chain joins TRBV27 and TRBJ2-7; 9 bases line up with TRBD1. This CDR3 region has 15 residues. V lost 3 bases and J lost 4; bases outside the gene matches: 7. Per germline, CDR1 MNHEY and CDR2 SMNVEV (reference sequence).

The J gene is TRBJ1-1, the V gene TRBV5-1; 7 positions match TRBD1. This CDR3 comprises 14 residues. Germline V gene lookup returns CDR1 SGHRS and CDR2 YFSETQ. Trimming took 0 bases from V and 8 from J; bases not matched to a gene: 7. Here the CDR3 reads CASSLATGDTEAFF. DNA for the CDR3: TGCGCCAGCAGCTTGGCCACAGGGGATACCGAAGCTTTCTTT.

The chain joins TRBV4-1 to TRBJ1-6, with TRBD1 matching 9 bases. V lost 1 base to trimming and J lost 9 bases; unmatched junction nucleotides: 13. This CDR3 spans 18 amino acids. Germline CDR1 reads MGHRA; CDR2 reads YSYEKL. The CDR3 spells CASSQGPDRGLYASPLHF. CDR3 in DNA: TGCGCCAGCAGCCAAGGGCCGGACAGGGGTTTATATGCTTCACCCCTCCACTTT.

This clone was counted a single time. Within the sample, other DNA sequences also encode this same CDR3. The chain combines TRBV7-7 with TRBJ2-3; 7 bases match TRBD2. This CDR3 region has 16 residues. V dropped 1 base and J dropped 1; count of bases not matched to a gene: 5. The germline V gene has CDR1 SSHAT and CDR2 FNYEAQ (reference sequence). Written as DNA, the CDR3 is TGTGCCAGCAGCTTAGGACGGGGGAGGGGCACAGATACGCAGTATTTT. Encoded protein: CASSLGRGRGTDTQYF. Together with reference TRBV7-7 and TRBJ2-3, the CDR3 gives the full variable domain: GAGVSQSPRYKVTKRGQDVTLRCDPISSHATLYWYQQALGQGPEFLTYFNYEAQPDKSGLPSDRFSAERPEGSISTLTIQRTEQRDSAMYRCASSLGRGRGTDTQYFGPGTRLTVL.

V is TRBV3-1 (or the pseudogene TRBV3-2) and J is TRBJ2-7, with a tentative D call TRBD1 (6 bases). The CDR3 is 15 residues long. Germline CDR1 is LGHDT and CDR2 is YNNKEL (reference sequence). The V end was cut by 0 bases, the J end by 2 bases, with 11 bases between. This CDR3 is CASSQDLDRPYEQYF. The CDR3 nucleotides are TGTGCCAGCAGCCAAGATCTGGACAGACCCTACGAGCAGTACTTC.

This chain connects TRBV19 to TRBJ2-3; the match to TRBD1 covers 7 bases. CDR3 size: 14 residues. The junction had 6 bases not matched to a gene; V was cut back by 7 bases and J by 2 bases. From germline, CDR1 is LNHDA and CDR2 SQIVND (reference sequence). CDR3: CASKAGTATDTQYF. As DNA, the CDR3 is TGTGCCAGTAAAGCCGGGACAGCCACAGATACGCAGTATTTT.

The CDR3 DNA is TGTGCCAGCAGTGCGCCCAGGGGTGGCCGGAACACTGAAGCTTTCTTT. Translation gives CASSAPRGGRNTEAFF. The chain employs TRBV6-1 and TRBJ1-1; maybe TRBD1 (6 bases). The length of the CDR3 is 16 residues. V gave up 4 bases and J gave up 1 base, with 16 bases separating them. Germline lookup yields CDR1 MNHNS and CDR2 SASEGT.

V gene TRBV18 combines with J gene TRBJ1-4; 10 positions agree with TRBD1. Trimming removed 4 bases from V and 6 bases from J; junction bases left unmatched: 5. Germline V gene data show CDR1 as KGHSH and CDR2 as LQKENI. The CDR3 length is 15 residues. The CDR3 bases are TGTGCCAGCTCACTCACCGGGACAGGGGATGAAAAACTGTTTTTT. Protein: CASSLTGTGDEKLFF.

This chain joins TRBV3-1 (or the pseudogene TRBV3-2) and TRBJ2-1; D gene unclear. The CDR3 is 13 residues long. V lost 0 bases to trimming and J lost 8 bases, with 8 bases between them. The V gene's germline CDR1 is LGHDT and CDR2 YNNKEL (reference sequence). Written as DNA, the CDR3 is TGTGCCAGCAGCCAAGAAAATTCAGATGAGCAGTTCTTC. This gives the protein CASSQENSDEQFF.

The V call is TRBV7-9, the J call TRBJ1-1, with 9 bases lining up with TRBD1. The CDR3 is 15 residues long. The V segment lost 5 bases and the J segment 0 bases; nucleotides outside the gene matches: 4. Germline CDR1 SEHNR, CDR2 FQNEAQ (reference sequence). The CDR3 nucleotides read TGTGCCAGCAGCACCGGACAGGGGTTGAACACTGAAGCTTTCTTT. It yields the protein CASSTGQGLNTEAFF.

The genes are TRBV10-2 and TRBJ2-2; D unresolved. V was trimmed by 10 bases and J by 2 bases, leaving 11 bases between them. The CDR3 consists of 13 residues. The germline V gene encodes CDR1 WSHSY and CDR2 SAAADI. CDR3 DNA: TGCGCCAAAGAGACATCAAACACCGGGGAGCTGTTTTTT. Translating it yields CAKETSNTGELFF.

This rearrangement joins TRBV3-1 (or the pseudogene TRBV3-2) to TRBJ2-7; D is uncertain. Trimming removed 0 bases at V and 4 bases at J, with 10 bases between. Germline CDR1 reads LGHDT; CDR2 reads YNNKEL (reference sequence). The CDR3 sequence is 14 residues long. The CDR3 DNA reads TGTGCCAGCAGCCAAGAGGTAAGGAGTTACGAGCAGTACTTC. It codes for CASSQEVRSYEQYF.

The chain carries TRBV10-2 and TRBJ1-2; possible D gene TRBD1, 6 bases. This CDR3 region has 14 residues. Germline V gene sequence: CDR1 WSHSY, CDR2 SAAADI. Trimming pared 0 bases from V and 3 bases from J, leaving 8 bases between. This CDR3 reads CASSESAGDYGYTF. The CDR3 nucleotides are TGCGCCAGCAGTGAGTCCGCAGGGGACTATGGCTACACCTTC.

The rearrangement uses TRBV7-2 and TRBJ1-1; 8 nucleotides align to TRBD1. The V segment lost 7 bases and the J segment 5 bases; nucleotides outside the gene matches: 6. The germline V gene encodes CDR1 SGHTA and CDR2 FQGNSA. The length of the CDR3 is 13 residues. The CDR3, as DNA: TGTGCCAGCAACCCAGGGGGCCGGACTGAAGCTTTCTTT. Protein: CASNPGGRTEAFF.